This TCR beta chain was sequenced in a study of tumor and adjacent non-tumor tissue in lung cancer. The library came from three nested PCR rounds adapted from ARM-PCR protocols. TCRdb re-called the multiplex PCR reads with MiXCR, one entry per CDR3 protein. This sample yields 65,000 to 90,000 distinct CDR3 sequences, of which around 70% are seen a single time; roughly 12% belongs to the top ten. RNA was extracted from bulk tissue without any cell sorting. Per the germline V gene, CDR1 is DFQATT and CDR2 is SNEGSKA (reference sequence). Trimming cost V 3 bases and J 8 bases, with 8 bases left between them. The CDR3 contains 11 residues.

Sequenced: lung tumor tissue. The sequence came from a woman between 65 and 79 years old with non-small cell lung cancer. The chain employs TRBV20-1 and TRBJ2-1, with D unresolved. CDR3 DNA: TGCAGTGCTAGCTTTGGATATGAGCAGTTCTTC. Translating gives CSASFGYEQFF.